This T cell receptor beta chain was recovered during a study of PD-L1 blockade in urothelial cancer. Whole-study context: It was at 3 weeks (second dose) and 6 weeks after treatment start that blood was analyzed. A median of roughly 140,000 T cells was found in the blood samples. Study-wide findings and caveats: Tumor-linked clones in blood grew more by 3 weeks in durable-benefit patients.

This CDR3 has 14 amino acids. Germline CDR1 is SNHLY and CDR2 is FYNNEI. The V gene lost 5 bases and the J gene lost 3 bases, with 13 bases spanning the gap. Time point of the sample: peripheral blood 6 weeks after treatment start. As for this clone: Its target is unknown.

The protocol was immunoSEQ multiplex PCR, while the TCRdb copy is restricted to in-frame clones and leaves out a portion. The table records tens of thousands of clones, approximately 84% of them present only once. This sequence was found in a man in his 70s with urothelial cancer. V usage is TRBV2 and J usage is TRBJ1-1; D not certain. Sample: PBMCs, taken around atezolizumab (anti-PD-L1) treatment. CDR3 coding DNA: TGTGCCAGCAGTCTCGGTCTTCTGGACACTGAAGCTTTCTTT. Translation: CASSLGLLDTEAFF.